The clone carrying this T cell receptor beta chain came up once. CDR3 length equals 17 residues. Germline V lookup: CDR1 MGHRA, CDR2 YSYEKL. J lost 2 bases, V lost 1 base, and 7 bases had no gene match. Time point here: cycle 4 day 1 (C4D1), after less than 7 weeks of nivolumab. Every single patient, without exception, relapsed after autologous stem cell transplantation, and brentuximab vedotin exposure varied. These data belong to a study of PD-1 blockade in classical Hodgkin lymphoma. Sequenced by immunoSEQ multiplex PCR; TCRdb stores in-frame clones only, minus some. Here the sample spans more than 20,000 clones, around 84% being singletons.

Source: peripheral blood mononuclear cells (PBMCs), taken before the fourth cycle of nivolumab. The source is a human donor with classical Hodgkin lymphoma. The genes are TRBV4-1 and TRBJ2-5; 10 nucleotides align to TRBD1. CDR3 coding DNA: TGCGCCAGCAGCCAAGCCCCGGGACAGGGGCGTCAAGAGACCCAGTACTTC. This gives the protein CASSQAPGQGRQETQYF.